This T cell receptor beta chain was recorded in a study of regulatory T cells in long-lasting Graves disease. Study as a whole: Graves' patients (newly diagnosed) had been on antithyroid drugs under 3 months.

As for time point: newly diagnosed GD, antithyroid drugs for less than 3 months. RNA from PBMCs was the source of the TCR library. The study's findings and limits: Under persistent disease, TRBV28, TRBJ1-2 and TRBJ2-5 were used preferentially.

Of note for this clonotype: What it binds is unknown. Relative to the germline gene, one junction end is altered; a read error may explain this.

Building of the TCR beta libraries involved iRepertoire HTBI primers and Arm-PCR of CDR3 regions. TCRdb redid the calling of the multiplex PCR reads with MiXCR, one entry per CDR3 protein. The sample records a few hundred thousand distinct CDR3 sequences, about 17% being singletons. Germline V gene sequence: CDR1 MRHNA, CDR2 SNTAGT. There are 16 residues in the CDR3. These data also formed part of another study, on T cells in Graves' hyperthyroidism and ophthalmopathy. That work states: Any patient presenting with uncontrolled infection, other autoimmune disease, pregnancy or lactation was left out. The model's output predicted ophthalmopathy at a median of 6.5 months prior to onset.

J is TRBJ1-1 and V is TRBV6-4, with 8 positions matching TRBD1. The sequence came from a woman younger than 30 with Graves disease. The sample here was peripheral blood mononuclear cells (PBMCs), taken at new diagnosis, from a patient treated with antithyroid drugs. CDR3 nucleotides: TGTGCCAGCATACGACAGGGGCTACCGAAGGACACTGAAGCTCTCTTT. It translates to CASIRQGLPKDTEALF.